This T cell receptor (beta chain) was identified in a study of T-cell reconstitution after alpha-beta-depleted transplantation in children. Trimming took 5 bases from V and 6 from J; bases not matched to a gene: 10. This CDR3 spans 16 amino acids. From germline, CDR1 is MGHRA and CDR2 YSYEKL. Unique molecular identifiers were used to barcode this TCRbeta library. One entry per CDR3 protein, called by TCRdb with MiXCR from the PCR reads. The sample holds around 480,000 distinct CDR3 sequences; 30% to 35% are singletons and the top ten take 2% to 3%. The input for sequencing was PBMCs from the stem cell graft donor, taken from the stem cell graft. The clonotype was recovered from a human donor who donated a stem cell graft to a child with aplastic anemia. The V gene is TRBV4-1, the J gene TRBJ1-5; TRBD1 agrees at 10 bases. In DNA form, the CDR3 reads TGCGCCAGCAGCTCCCAGACAGGGGGCTTAGGTCAGCCCCAGCATTTT. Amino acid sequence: CASSSQTGGLGQPQHF.